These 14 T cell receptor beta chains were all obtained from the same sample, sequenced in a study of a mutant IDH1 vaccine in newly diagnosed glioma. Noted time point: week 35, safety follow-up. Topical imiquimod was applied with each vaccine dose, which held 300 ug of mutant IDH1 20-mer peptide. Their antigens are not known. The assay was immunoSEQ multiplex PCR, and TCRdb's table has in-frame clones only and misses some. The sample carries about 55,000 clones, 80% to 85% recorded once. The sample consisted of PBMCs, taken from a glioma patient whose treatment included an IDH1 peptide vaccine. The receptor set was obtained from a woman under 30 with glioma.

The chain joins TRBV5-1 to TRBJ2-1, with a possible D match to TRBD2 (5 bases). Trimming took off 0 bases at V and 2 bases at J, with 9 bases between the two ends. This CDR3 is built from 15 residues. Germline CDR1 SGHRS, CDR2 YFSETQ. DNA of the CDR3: TGCGCCAGCAGCTTGGTCCCTAGCACCTACAATGAGCAGTTCTTC. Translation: CASSLVPSTYNEQFF.

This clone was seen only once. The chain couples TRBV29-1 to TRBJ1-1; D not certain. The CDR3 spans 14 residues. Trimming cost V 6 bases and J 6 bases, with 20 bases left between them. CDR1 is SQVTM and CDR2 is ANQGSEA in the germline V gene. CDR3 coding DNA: TGCAGCGTGAACCGGCTTTCAATACTTTCTGAAGCTTTCTTT. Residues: CSVNRLSILSEAFF.

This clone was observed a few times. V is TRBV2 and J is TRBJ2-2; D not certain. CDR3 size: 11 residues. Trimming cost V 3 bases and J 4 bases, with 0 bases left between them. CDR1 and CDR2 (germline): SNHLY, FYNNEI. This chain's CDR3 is CASSDTGELFF. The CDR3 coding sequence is TGTGCCAGCAGTGACACCGGGGAGCTGTTTTTT.

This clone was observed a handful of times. The CDR3 loop reads CASSPTGIQEKLFF. CDR3 bases: TGTGCCAGCAGCCCTACGGGGATTCAAGAAAAACTGTTTTTT. The chain couples TRBV7-9 to TRBJ1-4; D unresolved. Germline values: CDR1 SEHNR, CDR2 FQNEAQ (reference sequence). The CDR3 contains 14 residues. V dropped 5 bases and J dropped 8 bases, with 15 bases sitting between them.

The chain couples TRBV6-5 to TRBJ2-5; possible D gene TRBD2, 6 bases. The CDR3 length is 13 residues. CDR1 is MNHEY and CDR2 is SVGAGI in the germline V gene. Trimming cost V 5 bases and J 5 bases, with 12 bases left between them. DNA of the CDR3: TGTGCCAGCAGTCGTCGACTAGAGGAGACCCAGTACTTC. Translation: CASSRRLEETQYF.

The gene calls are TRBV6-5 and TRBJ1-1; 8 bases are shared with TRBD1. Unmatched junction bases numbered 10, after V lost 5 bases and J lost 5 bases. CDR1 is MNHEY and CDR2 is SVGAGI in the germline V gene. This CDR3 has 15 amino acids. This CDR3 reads CASSKTGGQYTEAFF. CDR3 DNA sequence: TGTGCCAGCAGTAAAACAGGGGGGCAATATACTGAAGCTTTCTTT.

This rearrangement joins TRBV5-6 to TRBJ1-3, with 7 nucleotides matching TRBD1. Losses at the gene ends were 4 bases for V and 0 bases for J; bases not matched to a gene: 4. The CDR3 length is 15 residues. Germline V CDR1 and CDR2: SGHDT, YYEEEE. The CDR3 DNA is TGTGCCAGCAGCGCAAGACAGGGCTCTGGAAACACCATATATTTT. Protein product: CASSARQGSGNTIYF.

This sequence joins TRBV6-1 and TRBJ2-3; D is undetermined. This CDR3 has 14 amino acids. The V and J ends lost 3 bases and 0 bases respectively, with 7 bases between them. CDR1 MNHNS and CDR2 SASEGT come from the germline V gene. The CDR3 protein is CASSEAASTDTQYF. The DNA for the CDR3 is TGTGCCAGCAGTGAGGCGGCTAGCACAGATACGCAGTATTTT.

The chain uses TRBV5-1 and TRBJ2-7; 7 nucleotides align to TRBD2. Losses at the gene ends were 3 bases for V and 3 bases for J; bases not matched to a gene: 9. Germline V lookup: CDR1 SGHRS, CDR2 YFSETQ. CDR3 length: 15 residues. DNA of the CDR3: TGCGCCAGCAGCTGGGCGGCGGGAGCGGGCTACGAGCAGTACTTC. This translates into CASSWAAGAGYEQYF.

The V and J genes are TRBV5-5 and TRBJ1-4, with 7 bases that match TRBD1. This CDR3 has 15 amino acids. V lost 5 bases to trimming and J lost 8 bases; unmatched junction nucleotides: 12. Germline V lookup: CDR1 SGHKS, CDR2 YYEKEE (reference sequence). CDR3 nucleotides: TGTGCCAGCAGACCCACAGGGGTAGGGTCCGAAAAACTGTTTTTT. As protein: CASRPTGVGSEKLFF.

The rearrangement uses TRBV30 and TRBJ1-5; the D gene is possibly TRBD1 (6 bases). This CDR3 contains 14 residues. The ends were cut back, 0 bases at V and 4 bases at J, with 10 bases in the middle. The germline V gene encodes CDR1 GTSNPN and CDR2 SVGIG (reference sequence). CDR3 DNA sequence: TGTGCCTGGAGTGTAGGGCAGGGGAATCAGCCCCAGCATTTT. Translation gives CAWSVGQGNQPQHF.

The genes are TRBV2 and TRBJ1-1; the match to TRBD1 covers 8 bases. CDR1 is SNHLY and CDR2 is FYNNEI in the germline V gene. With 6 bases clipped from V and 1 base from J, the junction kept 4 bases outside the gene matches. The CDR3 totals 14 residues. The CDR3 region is CASRTGTGNTEAFF. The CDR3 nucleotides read TGTGCCAGCAGGACCGGGACAGGGAACACTGAAGCTTTCTTT.

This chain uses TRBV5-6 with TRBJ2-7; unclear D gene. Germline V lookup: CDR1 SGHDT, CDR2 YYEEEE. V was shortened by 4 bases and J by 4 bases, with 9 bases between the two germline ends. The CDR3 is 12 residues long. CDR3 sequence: CASSLVGYEQYF. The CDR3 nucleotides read TGTGCCAGCAGCCTTGTTGGTTACGAGCAGTACTTC.

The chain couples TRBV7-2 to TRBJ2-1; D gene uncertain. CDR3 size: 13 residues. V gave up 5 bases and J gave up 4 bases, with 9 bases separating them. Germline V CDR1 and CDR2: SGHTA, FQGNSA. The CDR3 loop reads CASSTHGYNEQFF. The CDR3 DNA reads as TGTGCCAGCAGCACGCACGGGTACAATGAGCAGTTCTTC.